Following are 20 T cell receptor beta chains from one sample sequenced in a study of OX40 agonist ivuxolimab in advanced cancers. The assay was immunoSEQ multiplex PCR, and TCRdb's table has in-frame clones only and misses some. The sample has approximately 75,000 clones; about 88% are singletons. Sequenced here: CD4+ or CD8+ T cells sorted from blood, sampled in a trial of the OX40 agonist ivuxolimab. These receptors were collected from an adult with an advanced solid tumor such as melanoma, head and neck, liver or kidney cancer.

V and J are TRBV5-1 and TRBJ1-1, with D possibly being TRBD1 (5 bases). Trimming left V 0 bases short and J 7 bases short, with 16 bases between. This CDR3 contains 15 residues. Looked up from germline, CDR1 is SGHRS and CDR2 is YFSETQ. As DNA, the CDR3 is TGCGCCAGCAGCTTGGGCGGGGCAGGGAACCTTGAAGCTTTCTTT. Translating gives CASSLGGAGNLEAFF.

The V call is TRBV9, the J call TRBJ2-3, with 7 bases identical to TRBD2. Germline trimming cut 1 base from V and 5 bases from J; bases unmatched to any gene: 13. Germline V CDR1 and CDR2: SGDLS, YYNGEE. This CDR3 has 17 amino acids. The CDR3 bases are TGTGCCAGCAGCGTAACCCTCACTTTGGGGGGGGGAGATACGCAGTATTTT. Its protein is CASSVTLTLGGGDTQYF.

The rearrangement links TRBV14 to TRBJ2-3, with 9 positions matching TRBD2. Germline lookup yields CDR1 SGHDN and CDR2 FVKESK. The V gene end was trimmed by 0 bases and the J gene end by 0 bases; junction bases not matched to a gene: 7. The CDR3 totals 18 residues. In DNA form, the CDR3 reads TGTGCCAGCAGCCAAGATTACACTAGCGGGCCTAGCACAGATACGCAGTATTTT. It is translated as CASSQDYTSGPSTDTQYF.

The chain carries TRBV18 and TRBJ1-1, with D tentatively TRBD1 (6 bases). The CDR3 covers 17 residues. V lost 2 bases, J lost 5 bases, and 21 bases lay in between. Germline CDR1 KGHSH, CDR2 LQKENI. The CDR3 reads CASSPRWGAGGYTEAFF. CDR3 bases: TGTGCCAGCTCACCAAGATGGGGGGCTGGTGGGTATACTGAAGCTTTCTTT.

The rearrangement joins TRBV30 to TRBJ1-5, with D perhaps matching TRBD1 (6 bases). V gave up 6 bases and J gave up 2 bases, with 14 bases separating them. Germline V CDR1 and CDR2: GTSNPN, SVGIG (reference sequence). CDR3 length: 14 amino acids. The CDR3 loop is CACDRPFGNQPQHF. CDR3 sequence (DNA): TGTGCCTGTGACAGGCCTTTCGGCAATCAGCCCCAGCATTTT.

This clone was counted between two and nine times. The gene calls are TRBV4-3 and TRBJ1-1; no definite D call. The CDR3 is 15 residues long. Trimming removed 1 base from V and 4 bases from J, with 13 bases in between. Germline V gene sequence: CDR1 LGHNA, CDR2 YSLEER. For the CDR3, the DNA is TGCGCCAGCAGCCAAGGTTTGGCGACGGGCACTGAAGCTTTCTTT. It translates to CASSQGLATGTEAFF.

This CDR3 is CSVDRQGGGQETQYF. CDR3 nucleotide sequence: TGCAGCGTTGATAGACAGGGAGGGGGACAAGAGACCCAGTACTTC. This chain uses TRBV29-1 with TRBJ2-5; the D gene could be TRBD1 or TRBD2 (7 bases each). The CDR3 has 15 amino acids. V was trimmed by 3 bases and J by 2 bases, leaving 16 bases between them. Germline CDR1 reads SQVTM; CDR2 reads ANQGSEA.

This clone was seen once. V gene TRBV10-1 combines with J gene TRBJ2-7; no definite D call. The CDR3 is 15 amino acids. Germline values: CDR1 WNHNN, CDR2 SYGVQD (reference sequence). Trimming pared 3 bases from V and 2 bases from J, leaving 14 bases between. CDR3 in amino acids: CASSEPGMGTYEQYF. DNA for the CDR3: TGCGCCAGCAGTGAACCGGGCATGGGGACCTACGAGCAGTACTTC.

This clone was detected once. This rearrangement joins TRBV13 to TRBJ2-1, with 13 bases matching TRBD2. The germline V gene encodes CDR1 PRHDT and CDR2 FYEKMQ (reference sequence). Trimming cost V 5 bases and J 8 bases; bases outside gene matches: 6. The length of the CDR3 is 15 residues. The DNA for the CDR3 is TGTGCCAGCAGCCAACTAGCGGGGGGGCCCGATGAGCAGTTCTTC. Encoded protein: CASSQLAGGPDEQFF.

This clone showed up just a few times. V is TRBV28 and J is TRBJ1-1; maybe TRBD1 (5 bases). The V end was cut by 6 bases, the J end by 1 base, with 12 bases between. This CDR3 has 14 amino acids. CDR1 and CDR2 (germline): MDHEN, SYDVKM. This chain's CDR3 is CASRLGLSNTEAFF. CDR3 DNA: TGTGCCAGCAGGCTGGGACTTTCGAACACTGAAGCTTTCTTT.

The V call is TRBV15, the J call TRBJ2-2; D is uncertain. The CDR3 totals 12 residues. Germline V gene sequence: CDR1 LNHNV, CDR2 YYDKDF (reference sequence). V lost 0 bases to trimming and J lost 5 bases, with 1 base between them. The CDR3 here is CATSRDTGELFF. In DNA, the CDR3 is TGTGCCACCAGCAGAGATACCGGGGAGCTGTTTTTT. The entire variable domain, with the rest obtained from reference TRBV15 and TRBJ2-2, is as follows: DAMVIQNPRYQVTQFGKPVTLSCSQTLNHNVMYWYQQKSSQAPKLLFHYYDKDFNNEADTPDNFQSRRPNTSFCFLDIRSPGLGDTAMYLCATSRDTGELFFGEGSRLTVL.

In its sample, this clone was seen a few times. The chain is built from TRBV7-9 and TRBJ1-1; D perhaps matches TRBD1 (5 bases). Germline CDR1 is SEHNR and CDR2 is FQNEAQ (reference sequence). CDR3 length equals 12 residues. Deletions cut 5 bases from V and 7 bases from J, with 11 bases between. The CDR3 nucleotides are TGTGCCAGCAGCCGGGCAGGGATTGAAGCTTTCTTT. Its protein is CASSRAGIEAFF.

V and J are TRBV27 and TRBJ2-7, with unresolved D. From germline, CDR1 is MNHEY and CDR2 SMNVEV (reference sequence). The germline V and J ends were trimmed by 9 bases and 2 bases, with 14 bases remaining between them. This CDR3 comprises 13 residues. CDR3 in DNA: TGTGCCAGTTCCTCTGGGAACGCCTACGAGCAGTACTTC. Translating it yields CASSSGNAYEQYF.

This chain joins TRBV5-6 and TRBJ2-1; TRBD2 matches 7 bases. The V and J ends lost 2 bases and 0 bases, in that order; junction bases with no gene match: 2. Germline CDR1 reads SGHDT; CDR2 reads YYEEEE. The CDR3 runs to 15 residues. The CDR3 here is CASSFSGPSYNEQFF. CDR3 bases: TGTGCCAGCAGCTTTAGCGGGCCCTCCTACAATGAGCAGTTCTTC.

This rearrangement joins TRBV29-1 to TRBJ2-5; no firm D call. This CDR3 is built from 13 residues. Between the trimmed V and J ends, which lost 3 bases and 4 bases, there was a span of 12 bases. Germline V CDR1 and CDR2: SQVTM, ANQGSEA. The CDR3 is CSVEQTLGETQYF. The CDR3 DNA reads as TGCAGCGTTGAGCAGACTCTAGGAGAGACCCAGTACTTC.

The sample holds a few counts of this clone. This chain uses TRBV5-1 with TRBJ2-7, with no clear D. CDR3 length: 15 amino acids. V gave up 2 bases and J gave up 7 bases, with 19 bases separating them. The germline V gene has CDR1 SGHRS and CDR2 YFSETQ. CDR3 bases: TGCGCCAGCAGCTTTAGTTTCAACGCCGACGGGGAGCAGTACTTC. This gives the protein CASSFSFNADGEQYF.

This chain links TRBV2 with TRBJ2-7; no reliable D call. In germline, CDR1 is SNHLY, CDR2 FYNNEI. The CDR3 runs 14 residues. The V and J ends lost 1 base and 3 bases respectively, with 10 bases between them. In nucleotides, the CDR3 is TGTGCCAGCAGTGAAGGTAGCTTCTACTACGAGCAGTACTTC. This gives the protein CASSEGSFYYEQYF.

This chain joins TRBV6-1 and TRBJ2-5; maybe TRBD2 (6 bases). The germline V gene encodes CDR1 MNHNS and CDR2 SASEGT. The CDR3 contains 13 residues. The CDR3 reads CAAKRRERETQYF. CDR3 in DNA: TGTGCAGCGAAAAGGAGGGAGCGAGAGACCCAGTACTTC.

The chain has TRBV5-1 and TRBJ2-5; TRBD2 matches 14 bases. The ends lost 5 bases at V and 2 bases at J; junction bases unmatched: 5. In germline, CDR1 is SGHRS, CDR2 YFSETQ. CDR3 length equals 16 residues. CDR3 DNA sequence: TGCGCCAGCAGAAGACTAGCGGGAGGGATGCAAGAGACCCAGTACTTC. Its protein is CASRRLAGGMQETQYF. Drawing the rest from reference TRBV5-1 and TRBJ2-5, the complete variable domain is KAGVTQTPRYLIKTRGQQVTLSCSPISGHRSVSWYQQTPGQGLQFLFEYFSETQRNKGNFPGRFSGRQFSNSRSEMNVSTLELGDSALYLCASRRLAGGMQETQYFGPGTRLLVL.

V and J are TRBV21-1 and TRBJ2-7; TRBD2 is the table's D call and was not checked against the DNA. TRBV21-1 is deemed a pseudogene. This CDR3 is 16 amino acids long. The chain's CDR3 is CASTPGTSGRSYEQYF. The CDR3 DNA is TGTGCCAGCACCCCCGGGACTAGCGGGAGGTCCTACGAGCAGTACTTC.